The clone carrying this T cell receptor beta chain was seen a handful of times. What it binds is not known. Trimming removed 7 bases at V and 2 bases at J, with 26 bases between. In germline, CDR1 is SGHTA, CDR2 FQGNSA. This CDR3 is built from 18 residues. The entry originates in a study of cytomegalovirus exposure and HLA in healthy donors. General study results and limits: Through in vitro validation, a few CMV-associated chains were shown to be specific for CMV antigens.

Both 60 Vbeta primers and 13 Jbeta primers went into the PCR. Repertoires were generated with immunoSEQ multiplex PCR, while TCRdb's copy carries only in-frame clones and drops some. This sample has about 120,000 clones, with 81% found just once. This receptor was obtained from a woman aged 25-40 years in good health and CMV-seronegative. The chain has TRBV7-2 and TRBJ2-5; D might be TRBD2 (7 bases). Sequencing was carried out using PBMCs. CDR3 region: CASTSIGRSGRGQETQYF. CDR3 nucleotide sequence: TGTGCCAGCACCTCGATTGGACGATCGGGGAGGGGGCAAGAGACCCAGTACTTC.